Listed below are T cell receptor beta chains from one sample, sequenced in a study of T cell responses to AZD1222 COVID-19 vaccine. Measured with immunoSEQ multiplex PCR; TCRdb has only the in-frame clones, and not every one. This sample has 110,000 to 150,000 clones, with 92% found just once. This specimen consisted of peripheral blood, obtained on day 0 of AZD1222 vaccination. The receptor set was obtained from an adult in good health. Both conserved end residues are part of each CDR3. The D gene is left open where the match is weak. Expanded clones are given a class, and other clones once, few, many or no size at all.

v_call,d_call,cdr3_length,clone_size,j_call,cdr3_aa,cdr3_nt
TRBV11-2,-,15,-,TRBJ1-4,CASSLTGAANEKLFF,TGTGCCAGCAGCTTAACGGGGGCGGCTAATGAAAAACTGTTTTTT
TRBV9,-,13,-,TRBJ2-3,CASSVSGTDTQYF,TGTGCCAGCAGCGTATCCGGCACAGATACGCAGTATTTT
TRBV5-4,TRBD2,15,-,TRBJ2-7,CASSRPGLGLGEQYF,TGTGCCAGCAGCCGCCCGGGACTAGGGTTAGGCGAGCAGTACTTC
TRBV19,TRBD1,15,-,TRBJ2-7,CASSIWDRVTGEQYF,TGTGCCAGTAGTATTTGGGACAGGGTCACAGGCGAGCAGTACTTC
TRBV5-1,TRBD1,15,few,TRBJ2-3,CASSRNYRGADTQYF,TGCGCCAGCAGCCGAAATTACAGGGGGGCTGATACGCAGTATTTT
TRBV27,-,13,-,TRBJ1-2,CASSLIGVGGYTF,TGTGCCAGCAGTTTAATCGGGGTTGGAGGCTACACCTTC
TRBV7-2,-,15,-,TRBJ2-1,CASSLSSDRNNEQFF,TGTGCCAGCAGCTTATCTTCGGACAGAAACAATGAGCAGTTCTTC
TRBV9,-,14,-,TRBJ2-2,CASSVTGGTGELFF,TGTGCCAGCAGCGTAACAGGAGGCACCGGGGAGCTGTTTTTT
TRBV7-2,TRBD1,15,-,TRBJ2-2,CASSSDRVVTGELFF,TGTGCCAGCAGCTCGGACAGGGTGGTCACCGGGGAGCTGTTTTTT
TRBV19,-,13,-,TRBJ1-3,CASSVVPRNTIYF,TGTGCCAGTAGTGTCGTCCCGAGAAACACCATATATTTT
TRBV18,-,15,-,TRBJ2-3,CASSPKRTTTDTQYF,TGTGCCAGCTCACCGAAGAGGACTACCACAGATACGCAGTATTTT
TRBV7-8,TRBD1,14,once,TRBJ1-2,CASSLGTGLYGYTF,TGTGCCAGCAGCTTAGGGACAGGGCTGTATGGCTACACCTTC
TRBV18,-,12,-,TRBJ2-1,CASSPEESRQFF,TGTGCCAGCTCACCGGAAGAATCGCGGCAGTTCTTC
TRBV3-1/TRBV3-2,-,17,-,TRBJ2-3,CASSQVRRDSPTDTQYF,TGTGCCAGCAGCCAAGTACGACGGGACTCCCCGACAGATACGCAGTATTTT
TRBV30,-,14,-,TRBJ2-5,CAWRPRGVPETQYF,TGTGCCTGGAGGCCCCGAGGGGTTCCAGAGACCCAGTACTTC
TRBV3-1/TRBV3-2,TRBD2,15,-,TRBJ2-7,CASSPGLAGSYEQYF,TGTGCCAGCAGCCCTGGACTAGCGGGATCCTACGAGCAGTACTTC
TRBV5-1,TRBD2,19,-,TRBJ2-5,CASSSTGTRRGVGRETQYF,TGCGCCAGCAGCAGCACCGGGACTAGGAGAGGAGTAGGTCGGGAGACCCAGTACTTC
TRBV7-3,TRBD2,15,-,TRBJ2-7,CASSPNRLASYEQYF,TGTGCCAGCAGCCCTAACCGACTAGCTTCCTACGAGCAGTACTTC
TRBV9,-,18,-,TRBJ1-3,CASSVGPPQLVTGNTIYF,TGTGCCAGCAGCGTAGGCCCCCCACAACTAGTCACTGGAAACACCATATATTTT
TRBV11-2,-,15,-,TRBJ2-5,CASSLEGGGEETQYF,TGTGCCAGCAGCTTAGAGGGTGGGGGAGAAGAGACCCAGTACTTC
TRBV7-2,-,15,-,TRBJ2-1,CASSFRENPYNEQFF,TGTGCCAGCAGCTTTAGAGAAAACCCCTACAATGAGCAGTTCTTC
TRBV4-3,-,17,-,TRBJ1-5,CASSPTVLAVSNQPQHF,TGCGCCAGCAGCCCGACAGTTTTGGCGGTGTCCAATCAGCCCCAGCATTTT
TRBV16,-,13,-,TRBJ2-1,CASSQSGSNEQFF,TGTGCCAGCAGCCAATCGGGCAGCAATGAGCAGTTCTTC
TRBV19,-,11,-,TRBJ2-7,CANTSGLEQYF,TGTGCCAATACCTCAGGGCTCGAGCAGTACTTC
TRBV4-1,-,13,-,TRBJ2-5,CASSAPGEETQYF,TGCGCCAGCAGCGCCCCTGGGGAAGAGACCCAGTACTTC
TRBV10-3,TRBD2,17,-,TRBJ2-3,CAISAGRALGGTDTQYF,TGTGCCATCAGTGCCGGGAGGGCGTTAGGGGGCACAGATACGCAGTATTTT
TRBV7-3,-,17,-,TRBJ2-1,CASSLLGGQSSYNEQFF,TGTGCCAGCAGCTTGCTGGGCGGCCAGAGCTCCTACAATGAGCAGTTCTTC
TRBV12-5,-,14,-,TRBJ2-2,CASGEGGPTGELFF,TGTGCTAGTGGTGAGGGGGGACCCACCGGGGAGCTGTTTTTT
TRBV10-2,TRBD2,16,-,TRBJ2-1,CASSEPGLTPYNEQFF,TGCGCCAGCAGTGAGCCGGGACTAACCCCCTACAATGAGCAGTTCTTC
TRBV7-9,-,14,-,TRBJ2-1,CASSPRTARNEQFF,TGTGCCAGCAGTCCCAGGACAGCGCGCAATGAGCAGTTCTTC
TRBV19,-,13,-,TRBJ2-5,CASRRQDQETQYF,TGTGCCAGTAGAAGACAGGATCAAGAGACCCAGTACTTC
TRBV11-3,-,14,-,TRBJ2-2,CASSLALNTGELFF,TGTGCCAGCAGCTTAGCACTTAACACCGGGGAGCTGTTTTTT
TRBV2,TRBD1,16,once,TRBJ1-6,CASSERRDRGYSPLHF,TGTGCCAGCAGTGAACGAAGAGACAGGGGATATTCACCCCTCCACTTT
TRBV28,TRBD1,16,-,TRBJ1-5,CASSSEQGRGNQPQHF,TGTGCCAGCAGTAGTGAACAGGGGAGGGGCAATCAGCCCCAGCATTTT
TRBV5-5,-,15,-,TRBJ2-2,CASSTGAFNTGELFF,TGTGCCAGCAGCACCGGGGCGTTCAACACCGGGGAGCTGTTTTTT
TRBV2,-,13,-,TRBJ2-7,CASHLRPGGEQYF,TGTGCCAGCCACCTGCGGCCCGGGGGCGAGCAGTACTTC
TRBV5-5,TRBD1,16,-,TRBJ2-2,CASRRRQGAGTGELFF,TGTGCCAGCAGACGTCGACAGGGGGCGGGCACCGGGGAGCTGTTTTTT
TRBV15,TRBD1,15,-,TRBJ1-1,CATSRGQGKNTEAFF,TGTGCCACCAGCAGAGGACAGGGAAAGAACACTGAAGCTTTCTTT
TRBV29-1,TRBD2,19,-,TRBJ2-3,CSVAGLAGDKSHLRDTQYF,TGCAGCGTCGCGGGACTAGCGGGAGATAAAAGCCATCTACGCGATACGCAGTATTTT
TRBV18,TRBD1,16,-,TRBJ1-2,CASSPPRQGERNGYTF,TGTGCCAGCTCACCACCTCGACAGGGGGAGCGGAATGGCTACACCTTC
TRBV5-5,-,13,-,TRBJ1-2,CASSPLGRGGYTF,TGTGCCAGCAGCCCCCTGGGGAGGGGGGGCTACACCTTC
TRBV18,-,16,-,TRBJ1-6,CASSSQRSSYNSPLHF,TGTGCCAGCTCATCACAGCGGAGCTCCTATAATTCACCCCTCCACTTT
TRBV3-1/TRBV3-2,-,11,-,TRBJ1-1,CASSLGAEAFF,TGTGCCAGCAGCCTCGGAGCTGAAGCTTTCTTT
TRBV27,-,14,-,TRBJ2-1,CASSSPYRGNEQFF,TGTGCCAGCAGTTCCCCCTATAGGGGCAATGAGCAGTTCTTC
TRBV3-1/TRBV3-2,-,17,-,TRBJ2-3,CASSQERGGQITDTQYF,TGTGCCAGCAGCCAAGAGCGGGGAGGACAGATCACAGATACGCAGTATTTT
TRBV27,-,11,-,TRBJ1-1,CASSRNTEAFF,TGTGCCAGCAGCCGGAACACTGAAGCTTTCTTT
TRBV9,-,14,-,TRBJ1-1,CASSVAPGSTEAFF,TGTGCCAGCAGCGTAGCTCCGGGAAGCACTGAAGCTTTCTTT
TRBV11-3,-,14,-,TRBJ2-3,CASSQNRVTDTQYF,TGTGCCAGCAGCCAGAACAGGGTCACAGATACGCAGTATTTT
TRBV19,-,16,once,TRBJ1-5,CASSIGELYSNQPQHF,TGTGCCAGTAGTATAGGAGAATTGTATAGCAATCAGCCCCAGCATTTT